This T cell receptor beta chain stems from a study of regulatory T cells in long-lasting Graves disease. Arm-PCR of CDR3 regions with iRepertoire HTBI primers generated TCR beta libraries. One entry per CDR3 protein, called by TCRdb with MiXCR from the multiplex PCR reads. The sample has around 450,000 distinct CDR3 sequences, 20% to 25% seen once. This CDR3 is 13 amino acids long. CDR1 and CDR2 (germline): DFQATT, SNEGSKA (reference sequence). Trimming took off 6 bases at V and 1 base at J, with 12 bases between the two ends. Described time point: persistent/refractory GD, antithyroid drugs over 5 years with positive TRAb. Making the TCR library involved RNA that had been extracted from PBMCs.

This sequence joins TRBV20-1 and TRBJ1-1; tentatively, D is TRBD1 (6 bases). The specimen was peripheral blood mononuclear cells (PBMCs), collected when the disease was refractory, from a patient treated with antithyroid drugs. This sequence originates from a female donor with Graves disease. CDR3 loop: CSARTVENTEAFF. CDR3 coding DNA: TGCAGTGCGCGGACAGTAGAGAACACTGAAGCTTTCTTT.